A selection of T cell receptor beta chains follows, all from one sample in a study of OX40 agonist ivuxolimab in advanced cancers. Assay: immunoSEQ multiplex PCR; the TCRdb copy retains only in-frame clones and omits some. The sample consists of more than 50,000 clones, roughly 87% of them appearing once. The sample was CD4+ or CD8+ T cells sorted from blood, taken in a trial of the OX40 agonist ivuxolimab. All receptors come from an adult with an advanced solid tumor such as melanoma, head and neck, liver or kidney cancer. CDR3s include the opening cysteine and the closing phenylalanine or tryptophan. The D gene is left open where the match is weak. For some rows the clone size is stated as once, few or many, or as a class when expanded; others skip it.

len	v_gene	j_gene	d_gene	abundance	CDR3aa	CDR3nt
14	TRBV2	TRBJ2-7	-	-	CASSDVWGPYEQYF	TGTGCCAGCAGTGATGTTTGGGGGCCCTACGAGCAGTACTTC
15	TRBV5-1	TRBJ2-1	TRBD1	-	CASRTGTGGYGEQFF	TGCGCCAGCAGGACCGGGACAGGGGGCTACGGGGAGCAGTTCTTC
12	TRBV2	TRBJ2-1	TRBD2	few	CASIGLGNEQFF	TGTGCCAGCATCGGACTAGGTAATGAGCAGTTCTTC
14	TRBV7-2	TRBJ1-2	-	-	CASSALTGHYGYTF	TGTGCCAGCAGCGCCTTGACAGGACACTATGGCTACACCTTC
15	TRBV5-1	TRBJ2-5	TRBD2	-	CASYPSGGVQETQYF	TGCGCCAGCTACCCTAGCGGGGGGGTGCAAGAGACCCAGTACTTC
15	TRBV11-2	TRBJ2-5	-	-	CASSYLRARKRDQYF	TGTGCCAGCAGCTACCTTCGAGCGAGGAAGAGAGACCAGTACTTC
16	TRBV6-9	TRBJ2-7	TRBD1	-	CASSGRDRELSYEQYF	TGTGCCAGCAGTGGCCGGGACAGGGAATTATCCTACGAGCAGTACTTC
14	TRBV14	TRBJ2-7	-	-	CASSHFSRNGEQYF	TGTGCCAGCAGCCATTTTTCGCGCAACGGCGAGCAGTACTTC
12	TRBV6-6	TRBJ1-1	-	-	CASSYLGVGAFF	TGTGCCAGCAGTTACCTAGGGGTTGGGGCTTTCTTT
15	TRBV6-5	TRBJ1-6	-	-	CASSYYVTGWSPLHF	TGTGCCAGCAGTTACTACGTGACAGGTTGGTCACCCCTCCACTTT
15	TRBV11-2	TRBJ1-2	-	-	CASSLVRGAGYGYTF	TGTGCCAGCAGCTTAGTACGGGGGGCGGGCTATGGCTACACCTTC
14	TRBV5-6	TRBJ1-3	-	once	CASSFRVAGNTIYF	TGTGCCAGCAGCTTCAGGGTGGCAGGAAACACCATATATTTT
14	TRBV2	TRBJ1-2	-	-	CASSDGMGNYGYTF	TGTGCCAGCAGTGATGGAATGGGAAACTATGGCTACACCTTC
16	TRBV27	TRBJ1-1	-	once	CASTPLQGIVGTEAFF	TGTGCCAGCACTCCCCTACAGGGAATAGTCGGCACTGAAGCTTTCTTT
17	TRBV19	TRBJ2-4	-	few	CASSTRQALLAKNIQYF	TGTGCCAGTAGTACCCGACAGGCCCTACTAGCCAAAAACATTCAGTACTTC
15	TRBV19	TRBJ2-1	TRBD2	-	CASTNRGGHYNEQFF	TGTGCCAGTACTAATCGGGGGGGCCATTACAATGAGCAGTTCTTC
16	TRBV4-2	TRBJ2-1	-	-	CASTLGSGRGDNEQFF	TGTGCCAGCACCCTCGGTAGTGGCAGGGGGGACAATGAGCAGTTCTTC
14	TRBV18	TRBJ1-1	-	-	CASSPSGGGTEAFF	TGTGCCAGCTCACCATCGGGCGGCGGCACTGAAGCTTTCTTT
15	TRBV4-3	TRBJ2-7	-	-	CASSQVVREADEQYF	TGCGCCAGCAGCCAAGTTGTCAGGGAAGCCGACGAGCAGTACTTC
14	TRBV18	TRBJ1-1	TRBD1	few	CASSLGQVNTEAFF	TGTGCCAGCTCACTCGGACAGGTGAACACTGAAGCTTTCTTT
15	TRBV11-2	TRBJ1-1	-	-	CASSQGIGSEGLAFF	TGTGCCAGCAGCCAAGGTATCGGTTCGGAGGGGTTAGCTTTCTTT
17	TRBV9	TRBJ1-1	TRBD1	-	CASSVEGGGTGSTEAFF	TGTGCCAGCAGCGTAGAGGGGGGTGGGACAGGATCGACTGAAGCTTTCTTT